Shown below are 22 T cell receptor beta chains from a single sample sequenced in a study of blood T cell repertoires in COVID-19. Data came from immunoSEQ multiplex PCR; TCRdb stores just in-frame clones and leaves some out. Here the sample spans roughly 250,000 clones, around nine tenths being singletons. The sequencing sample was made of peripheral blood. These receptor sequences come from a woman aged 40 to 49 who had recovered from COVID-19.

This clone was found once. This chain links TRBV28 with TRBJ1-5, with D possibly TRBD1 on 5 matching bases. The V gene lost 6 bases and the J gene lost 2 bases, with 17 bases spanning the gap. The CDR3 is 16 residues long. CDR1 is MDHEN and CDR2 is SYDVKM in the germline V gene. This chain's CDR3 is CASSHLRGVGNQPQHF. The CDR3 region has the DNA TGTGCCAGCAGCCACCTGCGGGGGGTAGGCAATCAGCCCCAGCATTTT.

This sequence joins TRBV2 and TRBJ2-7, with a weak D call TRBD2 (5 bases). CDR1 SNHLY and CDR2 FYNNEI come from the germline V gene. V lost 9 bases, J lost 0 bases, and 9 bases lay in between. This CDR3 is 12 amino acids long. The CDR3 DNA reads TGTGCCAGTTGTCGGGACTCCTACGAGCAGTACTTC. Amino acid sequence: CASCRDSYEQYF.

This rearrangement joins TRBV19 to TRBJ2-5, with 7 bases aligning to TRBD2. CDR1 LNHDA and CDR2 SQIVND come from the germline V gene (reference sequence). J was trimmed by 9 bases and V by 3 bases; bases with no gene match: 4. The CDR3 extends over 12 amino acids. The CDR3 DNA sequence: TGTGCCAGTAGTATCGGTGGGGGGGCCCAGTACTTC. It translates to CASSIGGGAQYF.

V is TRBV6-5 and J is TRBJ1-1; possibly TRBD1 for D (5 bases). There are 14 residues in the CDR3. CDR1 and CDR2 from the germline V gene are MNHEY and SVGAGI. V lost 6 bases to trimming and J lost 5 bases, with 16 bases between them. The CDR3 region has the DNA TGTGCCAGCAGCTCGGGACGCGGGGGGACTGAAGCTTTCTTT. Translated: CASSSGRGGTEAFF.

This clone was recorded a few times. The chain has TRBV18 and TRBJ1-3, with a tentative D call TRBD1 (6 bases). This CDR3 contains 15 residues. Germline-derived CDR1 and CDR2 are KGHSH and LQKENI. V lost 2 bases and J lost 4, with 12 bases in between. The CDR3 nucleotides are TGTGCCAGCTCACCAAAGACCGACAGGGGAAACACCATATATTTT. Its protein is CASSPKTDRGNTIYF.

The rearrangement joins TRBV2 to TRBJ1-2, with TRBD1 matching 9 bases. V was pared by 4 bases and J by 4 bases, with 1 base of the junction left unmatched. The germline gives CDR1 SNHLY, CDR2 FYNNEI. The CDR3 is 13 amino acids. The CDR3 spells CASSGGQGYGYTF. As DNA, the CDR3 is TGTGCCAGCAGTGGGGGACAGGGCTATGGCTACACCTTC.

This clone has a handful of counts. The V and J genes are TRBV15 and TRBJ1-1; D call uncertain. Germline V gene lookup returns CDR1 LNHNV and CDR2 YYDKDF (reference sequence). V was pared by 5 bases and J by 5 bases, with 24 bases between. The CDR3 has 17 residues. The CDR3 DNA reads TGTGCCACCAGCGGGAGGAGGGAGGGCTCGGTGAGGACTGAAGCTTTCTTT. It yields the protein CATSGRREGSVRTEAFF.

The chain joins TRBV7-8 to TRBJ2-1, with D perhaps matching TRBD2 (5 bases). This CDR3 comprises 15 residues. Trimming cost V 5 bases and J 6 bases, with 17 bases left between them. The V gene's germline CDR1 is SGHVS and CDR2 FQNEAQ. This CDR3 reads CASSLVSSGLNEQFF. The CDR3 nucleotides are TGTGCCAGCAGCCTGGTATCGAGCGGCCTCAATGAGCAGTTCTTC.

V gene TRBV6-6 combines with J gene TRBJ1-1; 12 nucleotides line up with TRBD1. The germline V gene has CDR1 MNHNY and CDR2 SVGAGI (reference sequence). V shed 5 bases, J shed 3 bases, and the junction held 13 bases outside the gene matches. The CDR3 covers 18 residues. Here the CDR3 reads CASSRPSGTGGWDTEAFF. The CDR3 DNA follows: TGTGCCAGCAGTCGCCCGTCCGGGACAGGGGGCTGGGACACTGAAGCTTTCTTT.

The rearrangement joins TRBV15 to TRBJ1-2; possible D gene TRBD1, 5 bases. Germline V CDR1 and CDR2: LNHNV, YYDKDF (reference sequence). V was clipped by 4 bases and J by 3 bases, with 18 bases between them. CDR3 length: 16 residues. The CDR3, as DNA: TGTGCCACCAGCACCCCCGGCTGGGCGGGGGACTATGGCTACACCTTC. Translated, it gives CATSTPGWAGDYGYTF.

This chain joins TRBV6-5 and TRBJ2-1; tentative D call: TRBD2 (6 bases). V gave up 0 bases and J gave up 9 bases, with 18 bases separating them. The CDR3 is 16 residues long. Germline V gene data show CDR1 as MNHEY and CDR2 as SVGAGI. The CDR3 reads CASSYSASNPGGEQFF. The CDR3 DNA sequence: TGTGCCAGCAGTTACTCGGCTAGCAACCCCGGGGGTGAGCAGTTCTTC.

The CDR3 loop is CASNSGFLETQYF. The CDR3, as DNA: TGTGCCAGCAATTCGGGGTTCCTGGAGACCCAGTACTTC. This chain links TRBV5-8 with TRBJ2-5, with TRBD2 as a possible D gene (5 bases). The CDR3 consists of 13 residues. Germline values: CDR1 SGHTS, CDR2 YDEGEE. The V end lost 6 bases, the J end lost 5 bases, and 14 bases lay between the germline ends. Full variable domain (remainder filled in from reference TRBV5-8 and TRBJ2-5): EAGVTQSPTHLIKTRGQQATLRCSPISGHTSVYWYQQALGLGLQFLLWYDEGEERNRGNFPPRFSGRQFPNYSSELNVNALELEDSALYLCASNSGFLETQYFGPGTRLLVL.

The chain joins TRBV3-1 (or the pseudogene TRBV3-2) to TRBJ1-1, with 8 bases matching TRBD1. With 4 bases clipped from V and 5 bases from J, the junction kept 6 bases outside the gene matches. The CDR3 sequence is 14 residues long. CDR1 is LGHDT, CDR2 YNNKEL, per germline (reference sequence). The CDR3 coding sequence is TGTGCCAGCAGCCCAGGGGGCAGGGTGACTGAAGCTTTCTTT. This codes for CASSPGGRVTEAFF.

The J gene is TRBJ2-1, the V gene TRBV6-2 or TRBV6-3, with TRBD2 matching 7 bases. V was clipped by 5 bases and J by 2 bases; unmatched bases: 9. From germline, CDR1 is MNHEY and CDR2 SVGEGT. This CDR3 region has 16 residues. The CDR3 bases are TGTGCCAGCAGTCCCGGACTAGTTGGGGCCTACAATGAGCAGTTCTTC. Translation: CASSPGLVGAYNEQFF.

This clone was picked up a small number of times. V and J are TRBV6-1 and TRBJ2-7; 12 bases are shared with TRBD2. The length of the CDR3 is 18 residues. V trimming: 3 bases; J trimming: 4 bases; junction bases outside the gene matches: 13. Germline loops: CDR1 MNHNS, CDR2 SASEGT. CDR3 bases: TGTGCCAGCAGTGAGTCCCCCCCGGGACTAGCGGGCCGGTACGAGCAGTACGTC. It codes for CASSESPPGLAGRYEQYV.

The chain recombines TRBV12-1 with TRBJ2-1; no check of the table's D call, TRBD2, against the DNA was made. TRBV12-1 is termed a pseudogene. This CDR3 contains 17 residues. CDR3 protein: CASSFEPSGGSYNEQFF. DNA of the CDR3: TGTGCCAGCAGCTTTGAGCCTAGCGGGGGATCCTACAATGAGCAGTTCTTC.

The chain uses TRBV6-5 and TRBJ1-2; TRBD1 is a possible D gene (6 bases). CDR1 is MNHEY and CDR2 is SVGAGI in the germline V gene. The CDR3 covers 13 residues. Trimming removed 11 bases at V and 3 bases at J, with 16 bases between. CDR3 coding DNA: TGTGCCCCGAGGTGGGAGGGGGACTATGGCTACACCTTC. It is translated as CAPRWEGDYGYTF.

CDR3 loop: CASSLASGGGADTQYF. The CDR3 DNA follows: TGTGCCAGCAGCTTAGCGAGCGGGGGTGGCGCAGATACGCAGTATTTT. The chain carries TRBV7-2 and TRBJ2-3, with 8 nucleotides matching TRBD2. CDR3 length: 16 amino acids. V dropped 0 bases and J dropped 4; count of bases not matched to a gene: 6. Germline assignment: CDR1 SGHTA and CDR2 FQGNSA.

The chain recombines TRBV25-1 with TRBJ1-4; 7 nucleotides match TRBD1. The CDR3 is made up of 16 amino acids. Germline-derived CDR1 and CDR2 are MGHDK and SYGVNS. Trimming removed 4 bases from V and 4 bases from J; junction bases left unmatched: 9. CDR3 in amino acids: CASSAHSRDSNEKLFF. In DNA, the CDR3 is TGTGCCAGCAGTGCCCACTCCCGGGACAGTAATGAAAAACTGTTTTTT.

The chain couples TRBV5-8 to TRBJ2-3; 10 bases align to TRBD2. The V gene's germline CDR1 is SGHTS and CDR2 YDEGEE. This CDR3 is built from 15 residues. Trimming cost V 4 bases and J 2 bases; bases outside gene matches: 4. The CDR3 loop reads CASSPGTSVTDTQYF. For the CDR3, the DNA is TGTGCCAGCAGCCCCGGGACTAGCGTCACAGATACGCAGTATTTT.

The CDR3 nucleotides read TGTGCCAGCAGTGACCCCGGGCGGGTAGGGTCCTACGAGCAGTACTTC. Protein sequence: CASSDPGRVGSYEQYF. This rearrangement joins TRBV6-4 to TRBJ2-7; possibly TRBD2 for D (5 bases). Germline V gene data show CDR1 as MRHNA and CDR2 as SNTAGT. The CDR3 spans 16 residues. Trimming removed 2 bases at V and 1 base at J, with 15 bases between.

The chain links TRBV6-5 to TRBJ2-5; 9 nucleotides align to TRBD1. The CDR3 spans 14 residues. Losses at the gene ends were 7 bases for V and 5 bases for J; bases not matched to a gene: 8. Germline V CDR1 and CDR2: MNHEY, SVGAGI. CDR3 residues: CASTGQGRVETQYF. The CDR3 DNA follows: TGTGCCAGCACCGGACAGGGGCGGGTGGAGACCCAGTACTTC.